This T cell receptor (beta chain) was identified during a study of cytomegalovirus exposure and HLA in healthy donors. Across the whole study: Early release data held around 80 million unique TCRs from HLA-typed donors.

This clone was counted a single time. Antigen unknown. PCR used 60 Vbeta primers and 13 Jbeta primers. The repertoire was sequenced with immunoSEQ multiplex PCR; TCRdb's copy has only in-frame clones and lacks some. The table has about 95,000 clones, 60% to 80% seen once. The CDR3 contains 13 residues. Germline CDR1 is MGHDK and CDR2 is SYGVNS. The J segment lost 12 bases and the V segment lost 2 bases, leaving 7 bases of the junction unmatched. Study-wide findings and caveats: Later, an analysis found that common viral pathogens appeared to be linked with several of the most significant clusters.

The sample was PBMCs. The rearrangement links TRBV25-1 to TRBJ2-1, with TRBD2 matching 7 bases. This clonotype was obtained from a woman aged 45-65 years in good health and CMV-seropositive. The CDR3 sequence: CASSEHPTGGQFF. The CDR3, as DNA: TGTGCCAGCAGTGAACATCCAACGGGGGGGCAGTTCTTC. The complete variable domain, with remaining parts taken from reference TRBV25-1 and TRBJ2-1, reads EADIYQTPRYLVIGTGKKITLECSQTMGHDKMYWYQQDPGMELHLIHYSYGVNSTEKGDLSSESTVSRIRTEHFPLTLESARPSHTSQYLCASSEHPTGGQFFGPGTRLTVL.